Listed below are T cell receptor beta chains from one sample, sequenced in a study of molecular identifiers for immune sequencing clone quantification. From the PCR reads, TCRdb called clonotypes with MiXCR, one entry per CDR3 protein. The sample lists about half a million distinct CDR3 sequences; about 25% were seen once. The specimen sequenced was naive CD8+ T cells from blood, with Jurkat cell RNA spiked in. The receptors stem from a human donor in good health. Some libraries in this study had Jurkat cell RNA spiked in. CDR3s include the opening cysteine and the closing phenylalanine or tryptophan. A D gene is named only where the DNA matches it firmly. A row's size may be missing; if present it is once, few, many or a size class.

TRBV5-6	many	-	TRBJ2-3	CASRVSTDTQYF	TGTGCCAGCAGGGTTTCCACAGATACGCAGTATTTT
TRBV9	many	-	TRBJ2-5	CASSGTILMETQYF	TGTGCCAGCAGCGGGACTATCTTAATGGAGACCCAGTACTTC
TRBV30	many	TRBD2	TRBJ2-7	CAWNQRGTYEQYF	TGTGCCTGGAACCAGCGGGGCACCTACGAGCAGTACTTC
TRBV27	few	TRBD1	TRBJ2-3	CASTRGPADTQYF	TGTGCCAGCACGAGGGGGCCTGCAGATACGCAGTATTTT
TRBV2	many	TRBD1	TRBJ2-3	CASSDRGPSDTQYF	TGTGCCAGCAGCGACAGGGGGCCTTCAGATACGCAGTATTTT
TRBV18	few	-	TRBJ1-3	CASSPPGPSHTIYF	TGTGCCAGCTCACCTCCCGGCCCTAGTCACACCATATATTTT
TRBV2	-	-	TRBJ1-5	CASSEEQGISNQPQHF	TGTGCCAGCAGTGAAGAACAGGGTATTAGCAATCAGCCCCAGCATTTT
TRBV28	many	-	TRBJ1-5	CASSLTGNQPQHF	TGTGCCAGCAGTTTAACAGGGAATCAGCCCCAGCATTTT
TRBV7-9	many	-	TRBJ1-4	CASSLGERLFF	TGTGCCAGCAGCTTAGGTGAAAGACTGTTTTTT
TRBV30	few	-	TRBJ2-1	CAWSLSSNEQFF	TGTGCCTGGAGTCTATCTTCCAATGAGCAGTTCTTC
TRBV11-1	-	-	TRBJ2-2	CASSLPGTPNTGELFF	TGTGCCAGCAGCTTGCCCGGGACGCCGAACACCGGGGAGCTGTTTTTT
TRBV6-1	few	-	TRBJ2-3	CASSDRPTDTQYF	TGTGCCAGCAGTGACAGACCAACAGATACGCAGTATTTT
TRBV5-6	many	-	TRBJ1-1	CASSFRGGGTEAFF	TGTGCCAGCAGTTTCCGCGGGGGCGGCACTGAAGCTTTCTTT
TRBV14	many	-	TRBJ2-6	CASSQGGANVLTF	TGTGCCAGCAGCCAAGGCGGGGCCAACGTCCTGACTTTC
TRBV9	-	-	TRBJ2-3	CASSVGGPPPDTQYF	TGTGCCAGCAGCGTCGGGGGTCCCCCCCCCGATACGCAGTATTTT
TRBV15	-	-	TRBJ2-7	CATSMSGEYEQYF	TGTGCCACCAGTATGTCAGGGGAGTACGAGCAGTACTTC
TRBV9	few	-	TRBJ2-3	CASSAPGTHAADTQYF	TGTGCCAGCAGCGCACCCGGGACCCATGCGGCAGATACGCAGTATTTT
TRBV7-2	many	-	TRBJ2-1	CASSSVDWMYNEQFF	TGTGCCAGCAGCTCGGTGGACTGGATGTACAATGAGCAGTTCTTC
TRBV11-2	few	TRBD1	TRBJ1-1	CASSQSIPDRVRTEAFF	TGTGCCAGCAGCCAATCAATCCCAGACAGGGTTCGCACTGAAGCTTTCTTT
TRBV12-5	many	-	TRBJ1-4	CASGLERTGNEKLFF	TGTGCTAGTGGTTTGGAAAGGACGGGAAATGAAAAACTGTTTTTT
TRBV5-8	-	TRBD1	TRBJ2-7	CASSRGRDRGSYEQYF	TGTGCCAGCAGCAGAGGCCGGGACAGGGGGTCCTACGAGCAGTACTTC
TRBV20-1	-	TRBD2	TRBJ2-1	CSARTGTSGMYNEQFF	TGCAGTGCTAGAACCGGGACTAGCGGGATGTACAATGAGCAGTTCTTC
TRBV5-6	-	-	TRBJ2-3	CASSAGRITDTQYF	TGTGCCAGCAGCGCGGGACGGATCACAGATACGCAGTATTTT
TRBV30	many	-	TRBJ1-1	CAWETGETEAFF	TGTGCCTGGGAGACGGGGGAGACTGAAGCTTTCTTT
TRBV7-9	-	-	TRBJ1-5	CASSLAVLGINQPQHF	TGTGCCAGCAGCTTAGCTGTTTTGGGAATCAATCAGCCCCAGCATTTT
TRBV6-5	-	-	TRBJ1-1	CASSLNEGLNTEAFF	TGTGCCAGCAGTTTGAACGAGGGGCTGAACACTGAAGCTTTCTTT
TRBV5-4	many	TRBD1	TRBJ2-3	CASSLVGQGAHPDTQYF	TGTGCCAGCAGCTTGGTAGGACAGGGGGCGCATCCGGATACGCAGTATTTT
TRBV7-9	few	TRBD1	TRBJ2-5	CASSGTGRETQYF	TGTGCCAGCAGCGGGACAGGGAGGGAGACCCAGTACTTC